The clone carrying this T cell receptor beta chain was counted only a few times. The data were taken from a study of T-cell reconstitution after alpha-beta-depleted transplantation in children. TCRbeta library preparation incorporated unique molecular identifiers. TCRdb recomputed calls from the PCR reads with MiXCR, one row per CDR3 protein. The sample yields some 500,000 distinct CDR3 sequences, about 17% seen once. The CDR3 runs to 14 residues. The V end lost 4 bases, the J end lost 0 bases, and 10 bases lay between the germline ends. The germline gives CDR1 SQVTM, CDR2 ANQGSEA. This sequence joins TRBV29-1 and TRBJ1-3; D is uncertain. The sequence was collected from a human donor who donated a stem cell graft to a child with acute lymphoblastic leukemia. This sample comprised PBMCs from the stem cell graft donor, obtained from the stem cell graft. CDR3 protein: CSVVWLSSGNTIYF. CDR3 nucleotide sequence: TGCAGCGTTGTTTGGCTTTCCTCTGGAAACACCATATATTTT.